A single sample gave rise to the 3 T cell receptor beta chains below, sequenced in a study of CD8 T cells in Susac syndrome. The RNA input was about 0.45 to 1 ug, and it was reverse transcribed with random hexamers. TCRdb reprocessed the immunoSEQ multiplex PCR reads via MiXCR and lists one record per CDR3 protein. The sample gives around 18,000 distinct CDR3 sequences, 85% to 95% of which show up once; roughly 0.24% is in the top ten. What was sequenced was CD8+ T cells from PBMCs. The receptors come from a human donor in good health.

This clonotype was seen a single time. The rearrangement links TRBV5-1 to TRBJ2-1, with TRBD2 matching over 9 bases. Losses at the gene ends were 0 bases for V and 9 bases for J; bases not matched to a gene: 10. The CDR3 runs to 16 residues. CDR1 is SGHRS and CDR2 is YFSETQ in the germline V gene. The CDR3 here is CASSLGASGINGEQFF. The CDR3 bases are TGCGCCAGCAGCTTGGGGGCTAGCGGGATAAATGGTGAGCAGTTCTTC.

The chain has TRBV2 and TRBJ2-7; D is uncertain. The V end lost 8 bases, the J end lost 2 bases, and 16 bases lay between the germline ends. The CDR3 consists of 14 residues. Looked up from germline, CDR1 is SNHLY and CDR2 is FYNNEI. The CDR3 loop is CASLADKKTYEQYF. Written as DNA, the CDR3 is TGTGCCAGCCTCGCGGATAAAAAAACCTACGAGCAGTACTTC.

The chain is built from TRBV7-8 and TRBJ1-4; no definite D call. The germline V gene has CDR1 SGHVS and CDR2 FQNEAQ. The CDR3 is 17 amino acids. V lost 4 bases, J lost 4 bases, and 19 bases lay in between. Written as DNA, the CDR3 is TGTGCCAGCAGCTACTACCTCCCGGACCGCGGTAATGAAAAACTGTTTTTT. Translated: CASSYYLPDRGNEKLFF.